The clone carrying this T cell receptor delta chain was seen repeatedly, ten times or more. This DNA translates differently at residue 11 from the TCRdb protein, which is that of a much larger clone; a read error is likely, and the protein shown is the DNA's own translation. Flow sorting of PBMC yielded separate Vgamma9/Vdelta2+ and Vdelta2-negative gammadelta T cell populations for bulk repertoire analysis. TCRdb reran clone calling via CATT on the multiplex PCR reads. In the table there are around 50,000 delta-chain clones, 1.5% to 2% of which are singletons. From germline, CDR1 is GEAIGNYY and CDR2 EKD. This CDR3 spans 20 amino acids. V was trimmed by 1 base and J by 0 bases, leaving 26 bases between them. These data originate in a study of γδ T cells in repeated Plasmodium falciparum infection.

The chain has TRDV2 and TRDJ1; D might be TRDD2 or TRDD3, each matching 6 bases. Here the J gene was assigned by germline matching of the DNA, as TCRdb has none. The receptor's source is a pool of human donors (malaria-infected and uninfected, not separated). The sample was gamma-delta T cells from blood. The CDR3 loop is CACDTAFPPAIGGYTDKLIF. The CDR3 DNA sequence: TGTGCCTGTGACACGGCCTTCCCACCGGCTATTGGGGGGTACACCGATAAACTCATCTTT.